The 5 T cell receptor beta chains presented below share a single source sample, sequenced in a study of identical twins. TCRdb called the 5' RACE reads again in MiXCR, with one record for every CDR3 protein. The sample includes 600,000 to 800,000 distinct CDR3 sequences, around 20% of them seen just once. This sample was also put to use in a study of T cells expressing NK-cell markers.

Sequencing was carried out using PBMCs. These receptors all stem from a woman younger than 30 in good health.

This clonotype was seen a few times. The genes are TRBV29-1 and TRBJ2-7, with D hard to call. The length of the CDR3 is 12 residues. The germline V and J ends were trimmed by 4 bases and 3 bases, with 10 bases remaining between them. Per germline, CDR1 SQVTM and CDR2 ANQGSEA. CDR3 amino acids: CSVVGQFYEQYF. The CDR3 DNA sequence: TGCAGCGTTGTGGGCCAATTCTACGAGCAGTACTTC.

V gene TRBV4-3 combines with J gene TRBJ2-7, with D uncertain. The CDR3 consists of 16 residues. Trimming shortened V by 0 bases and J by 4 bases, and 16 bases separated the two germline ends. Germline V gene lookup returns CDR1 LGHNA and CDR2 YSLEER. CDR3 protein: CASSQDWVPPTYEQYF. Here the CDR3 DNA reads TGCGCCAGCAGCCAAGATTGGGTCCCACCAACTTACGAGCAGTACTTC.

CDR3 sequence reads: CASSQDRFVGYTF. The CDR3 DNA reads TGTGCCAGCAGTCAAGACAGGTTCGTCGGCTACACCTTC. The V and J genes are TRBV12-3 or TRBV12-4 and TRBJ1-2, with D possibly being TRBD1 (6 bases). Trimming cost V 5 bases and J 8 bases, with 15 bases left between them. The CDR3 has 13 residues.

This clonotype has more than one count but fewer than ten. V and J are TRBV20-1 and TRBJ2-7, with D tentatively TRBD2 (7 bases). Per germline, CDR1 DFQATT and CDR2 SNEGSKA (reference sequence). Trimming took off 6 bases at V and 2 bases at J, with 23 bases between the two ends. This CDR3 comprises 16 residues. The CDR3 here is CSAPRSDKGGPYEQYF. The CDR3 DNA follows: TGCAGTGCACCCCGGTCGGACAAGGGGGGGCCCTACGAGCAGTACTTC.

This clonotype was observed a few times. V gene TRBV10-2 combines with J gene TRBJ2-1, with 8 bases identical to TRBD2. Germline trimming cut 3 bases from V and 2 bases from J; bases unmatched to any gene: 3. Germline assignment: CDR1 WSHSY and CDR2 SAAADI. This CDR3 is built from 15 residues. In nucleotides, the CDR3 is TGCGCCAGCAGTGAAGGAGCGGGGGCCTACAATGAGCAGTTCTTC. The encoded protein is CASSEGAGAYNEQFF.